Following are 25 T cell receptor beta chains from one sample sequenced in a study of cytomegalovirus exposure and HLA in healthy donors. PCR amplification relied on 60 Vbeta primers (plus 13 Jbeta primers). Data came from immunoSEQ multiplex PCR; TCRdb stores just in-frame clones and leaves some out. The sample records 120,000 to 150,000 clones, around three quarters being singletons. Input material: PBMCs. These receptors all come from a woman aged 40 to 50 in good health and CMV-seronegative.

The chain joins TRBV5-3 to TRBJ2-7; 8 bases map to TRBD1. TRBV5-3 is reported as an ORF; its role is uncertain. The CDR3 covers 15 residues. The trim removed 1 base at V and 2 bases at J, leaving 5 bases unmatched. Here the CDR3 DNA reads TGTGCCAGAAGCTTGAGGGACAGGAGGACCTACGAGCAGTACTTC. Residues: CARSLRDRRTYEQYF.

The chain couples TRBV6-4 to TRBJ1-1; possibly TRBD1 for D (5 bases). The V gene lost 5 bases and the J gene lost 4 bases, with 11 bases spanning the gap. The germline V gene has CDR1 MRHNA and CDR2 SNTAGT. The CDR3 is 13 residues long. The CDR3 protein is CASSSEGSTEAFF. The CDR3 coding sequence is TGTGCCAGCAGTTCGGAGGGGAGCACTGAAGCTTTCTTT.

This clone was seen only once. The chain recombines TRBV6-1 with TRBJ2-6, with a weak D call TRBD1 (6 bases). The V gene's germline CDR1 is MNHNS and CDR2 SASEGT. This CDR3 spans 15 amino acids. V was trimmed by 7 bases and J by 0 bases, leaving 10 bases between them. This CDR3 reads CASNTGLSGANVLTF. CDR3 nucleotide sequence: TGTGCCAGCAATACAGGGCTCTCTGGGGCCAACGTCCTGACTTTC.

This clone has only a few counts. The chain links TRBV28 to TRBJ1-1; tentative D call: TRBD1 (6 bases). Germline CDR1 and CDR2: MDHEN and SYDVKM. This CDR3 spans 14 amino acids. V was cut by 2 bases and J by 3 bases, with 10 bases left in between. The CDR3 here is CASSLGGQYTEAFF. CDR3 bases: TGTGCCAGCAGTTTAGGCGGACAGTACACTGAAGCTTTCTTT.

V is TRBV18 and J is TRBJ2-5; D is perhaps TRBD1 (6 bases). The germline gives CDR1 KGHSH, CDR2 LQKENI. The length of the CDR3 is 15 residues. V lost 6 bases, J lost 9 bases, and 23 bases lay in between. The CDR3 DNA is TGTGCCAGCTCCCTCACGGGACACGGGGTTGTGGCCCAGTACTTC. Its protein is CASSLTGHGVVAQYF.

This chain joins TRBV5-1 and TRBJ2-5, with 9 nucleotides matching TRBD2. After removal of 3 bases from V and 4 bases from J, the junction contained 4 bases not matched to a gene. In germline, CDR1 is SGHRS, CDR2 YFSETQ. There are 14 residues in the CDR3. Written as DNA, the CDR3 is TGCGCCAGCAGCTCGGGACTAGCTCTAGAGACCCAGTACTTC. Residues: CASSSGLALETQYF. The full variable domain, in which reference TRBV5-1 and TRBJ2-5 provide the parts outside the CDR3, is KAGVTQTPRYLIKTRGQQVTLSCSPISGHRSVSWYQQTPGQGLQFLFEYFSETQRNKGNFPGRFSGRQFSNSRSEMNVSTLELGDSALYLCASSSGLALETQYFGPGTRLLVL.

This clone was recorded only once. The genes are TRBV30 and TRBJ2-3, with a weak D call TRBD2 (5 bases). Germline lookup yields CDR1 GTSNPN and CDR2 SVGIG (reference sequence). V was clipped by 1 base and J by 8 bases, with 13 bases between them. This CDR3 has 13 amino acids. CDR3 loop: CAWSGTSGSTQYF. The CDR3 DNA reads as TGTGCCTGGAGTGGGACCTCGGGATCTACGCAGTATTTT.

The chain is built from TRBV4-2 and TRBJ1-6, with 7 bases identical to TRBD1. Germline V lookup: CDR1 LGHNA, CDR2 YNFKEQ. Losses at the gene ends were 1 base for V and 6 bases for J; bases not matched to a gene: 15. The CDR3 contains 19 residues. CDR3: CASSQVTAEGAKGNSPLHF. CDR3 sequence (DNA): TGTGCCAGCAGCCAAGTCACCGCGGAGGGGGCTAAGGGTAATTCACCCCTCCACTTT.

The gene calls are TRBV18 and TRBJ2-5; tentatively, D is TRBD1 (6 bases). This CDR3 is 14 amino acids long. V gave up 3 bases and J gave up 2 bases, with 10 bases separating them. CDR1 is KGHSH, CDR2 LQKENI, per germline. The CDR3 is CASSPMTGQETQYF. The CDR3, as DNA: TGTGCCAGCTCACCTATGACAGGTCAAGAGACCCAGTACTTC. Looking up the rest from reference TRBV18 and TRBJ2-5 gives the full variable domain: NAGVMQNPRHLVRRRGQEARLRCSPMKGHSHVYWYRQLPEEGLKFMVYLQKENIIDESGMPKERFSAEFPKEGPSILRIQQVVRGDSAAYFCASSPMTGQETQYFGPGTRLLVL.

This clone turned up a few times. V and J are TRBV19 and TRBJ1-5, with TRBD1 matching over 8 bases. CDR3 length: 14 residues. Germline V CDR1 and CDR2: LNHDA, SQIVND (reference sequence). Losses at the gene ends were 7 bases for V and 6 bases for J; bases not matched to a gene: 8. The CDR3 is CASTSTGDGQPQHF. The CDR3 DNA is TGTGCCAGTACCTCGACAGGGGACGGTCAGCCCCAGCATTTT. The full variable domain, rest sourced from reference TRBV19 and TRBJ1-5, is DGGITQSPKYLFRKEGQNVTLSCEQNLNHDAMYWYRQDPGQGLRLIYYSQIVNDFQKGDIAEGYSVSREKKESFPLTVTSAQKNPTAFYLCASTSTGDGQPQHFGDGTRLSIL.

This clone was found once. The gene calls are TRBV2 and TRBJ2-1; 8 bases align to TRBD1. After removal of 4 bases from V and 2 bases from J, the junction contained 10 bases not matched to a gene. In germline, CDR1 is SNHLY, CDR2 FYNNEI. The CDR3 is 17 amino acids. CDR3 loop: CASSVIGRGRPYNEQFF. Here the CDR3 DNA reads TGTGCCAGCAGTGTAATAGGCAGGGGGCGCCCCTACAATGAGCAGTTCTTC.

This clone has more than one count but fewer than ten. V and J are TRBV5-1 and TRBJ2-3, with 7 bases identical to TRBD2. The germline V gene encodes CDR1 SGHRS and CDR2 YFSETQ. CDR3 length: 14 amino acids. Germline trimming cut 3 bases from V and 2 bases from J; bases unmatched to any gene: 3. The CDR3 DNA sequence: TGCGCCAGCAGCTCCGGGACTATCACAGATACGCAGTATTTT. The encoded protein is CASSSGTITDTQYF.

The J gene is TRBJ2-5, the V gene TRBV19; tentatively, D is TRBD2 (6 bases). Germline loops: CDR1 LNHDA, CDR2 SQIVND (reference sequence). V was pared by 7 bases and J by 5 bases, with 17 bases between. The CDR3 extends over 14 amino acids. This chain's CDR3 is CASTPGGGGETQYF. The CDR3 DNA reads TGTGCCAGTACCCCCGGGGGAGGTGGGGAGACCCAGTACTTC.

In nucleotides, the CDR3 is TGCGCCAGCAGCCCATATACAGGGGGCCCGAGAGCTTTCTTT. Its translation: CASSPYTGGPRAFF. The chain recombines TRBV5-1 with TRBJ1-1; TRBD1 matches 9 bases. Looked up from germline, CDR1 is SGHRS and CDR2 is YFSETQ. Trimming removed 4 bases from V and 10 bases from J; junction bases left unmatched: 11. CDR3 length equals 14 residues.

V usage is TRBV15 and J usage is TRBJ2-5; the match to TRBD2 covers 9 bases. The CDR3 spans 16 residues. J lost 7 bases, V lost 1 base, and 10 bases had no gene match. The germline gives CDR1 LNHNV, CDR2 YYDKDF (reference sequence). This chain's CDR3 is CATSRGSSGNTRTQYF. CDR3 coding DNA: TGTGCCACCAGCAGAGGTTCTAGCGGGAATACCAGGACCCAGTACTTC.

This chain connects TRBV25-1 to TRBJ1-1; D ambiguous. Trimming removed 4 bases from V and 1 base from J, with 10 bases in between. The CDR3 spans 14 residues. Germline loops: CDR1 MGHDK, CDR2 SYGVNS. DNA of the CDR3: TGTGCCAGCAGTGCCAGACACGCGAACACTGAAGCTTTCTTT. Translated: CASSARHANTEAFF.

This clone has more than one count but fewer than ten. J is TRBJ1-2 and V is TRBV5-1, with TRBD1 matching over 10 bases. This CDR3 has 15 residues. Germline V lookup: CDR1 SGHRS, CDR2 YFSETQ. The junction had 5 bases not matched to a gene; V was cut back by 4 bases and J by 2 bases. CDR3 amino acids: CASSPGGQGNYGYTF. The CDR3 DNA is TGCGCCAGCAGCCCGGGGGGACAGGGGAACTATGGCTACACCTTC.

This clone was seen more than once but under ten times. The chain is built from TRBV10-2 and TRBJ1-3, with TRBD1 matching 10 bases. With V trimmed by 0 bases and J by 0 bases, 8 bases remained unmatched. The CDR3 covers 19 residues. The germline CDR1 and CDR2 sequences are WSHSY and SAAADI. The CDR3 loop is CASSESRDRGSLSGNTIYF. CDR3 nucleotide sequence: TGCGCCAGCAGTGAGTCGAGGGACAGGGGATCCCTCTCTGGAAACACCATATATTTT.

V is TRBV29-1 and J is TRBJ2-1, with D hard to call. From germline, CDR1 is SQVTM and CDR2 ANQGSEA. Deletions cut 3 bases from V and 4 bases from J, with 13 bases between. The CDR3 is 14 amino acids. The CDR3: CSVERVVRYNEQFF. CDR3 in DNA: TGCAGCGTTGAGAGAGTGGTCCGATACAATGAGCAGTTCTTC.

A few counts support this clone. The chain is built from TRBV6-1 and TRBJ2-7; D possibly corresponds to TRBD1 (6 bases). V dropped 4 bases and J dropped 3 bases, with 19 bases sitting between them. Germline CDR1 is MNHNS and CDR2 is SASEGT. The CDR3 spans 16 residues. The CDR3 DNA sequence: TGTGCCAGCAGTGCCTCGGCCGGGACACCGGACTACGAGCAGTACTTC. Its translation is CASSASAGTPDYEQYF.

The CDR3 loop is CASSRRGQGRTEAFF. The CDR3 bases are TGTGCCAGCAGCCGGCGAGGACAGGGGCGCACTGAAGCTTTCTTT. The chain joins TRBV5-8 to TRBJ1-1; 9 bases match TRBD1. Germline CDR1 is SGHTS and CDR2 is YDEGEE. Unmatched junction bases numbered 8, after V lost 4 bases and J lost 4 bases. The CDR3 contains 15 residues.

This clone was counted a single time. This rearrangement joins TRBV5-1 to TRBJ2-1; D is possibly TRBD1 (5 bases). The CDR3 has 16 amino acids. V shed 4 bases and J shed 0 bases, with 14 bases lying between them. Germline CDR1 SGHRS, CDR2 YFSETQ. This CDR3 is CASSVTRDGSYNEQFF. The CDR3 DNA reads TGCGCCAGCAGCGTGACCAGGGATGGCTCCTACAATGAGCAGTTCTTC.

V and J are TRBV10-1 and TRBJ2-5, with 7 nucleotides matching TRBD2. The ends lost 0 bases at V and 3 bases at J; junction bases unmatched: 7. The CDR3 is 16 amino acids. Germline V lookup: CDR1 WNHNN, CDR2 SYGVQD (reference sequence). The CDR3 reads CASSESLWTREETQYF. The CDR3 coding sequence is TGCGCCAGCAGTGAGTCCTTGTGGACTAGGGAAGAGACCCAGTACTTC.

The chain recombines TRBV7-2 with TRBJ2-7, with 9 bases aligning to TRBD2. V lost 1 base and J lost 6; bases outside the gene matches: 7. The CDR3 loop spans 15 amino acids. In germline, CDR1 is SGHTA, CDR2 FQGNSA. Here the CDR3 DNA reads TGTGCCAGCAGCTTAGTCCCTAGCGGGATGGGCGAGCAGTACTTC. Protein: CASSLVPSGMGEQYF.

The V call is TRBV7-8, the J call TRBJ1-2, with 10 nucleotides matching TRBD1. The CDR3 is 17 amino acids. The germline gives CDR1 SGHVS, CDR2 FQNEAQ. With 1 base clipped from V and 4 bases from J, the junction kept 9 bases outside the gene matches. The CDR3 region has the DNA TGTGCCAGCAGCTTAGAAATTGGGACAGGGGTTATCTATGGCTACACCTTC. Encoded protein: CASSLEIGTGVIYGYTF.